The T cell receptor (beta chain) under discussion was sequenced for a study of early stage breast cancer tumors. Study-wide context: About 70% of the 16 invasive tumors were ER+, PR+ and HER2-. Study results and caveats: Blood repertoires resembled normal breast more than tumor.

Comment on this clone: Its matching antigen is unknown.

Deletions cut 3 bases from V and 2 bases from J, with 14 bases between. The CDR3 extends over 15 amino acids. Germline V gene lookup returns CDR1 LNHDA and CDR2 SQIVND (reference sequence). Using immunoSEQ multiplex PCR, the repertoire was profiled, and TCRdb retains in-frame clones only, with some absent. The sample records tens of thousands of clones, 55% to 75% being singletons. The TCR comes from a person in their fifties with breast cancer. This sequence joins TRBV19 and TRBJ2-7; D might be TRBD1 (6 bases). Specimen: blood. The CDR3 here is CASSIRGPPTYEQYF. For the CDR3, the DNA is TGTGCCAGTAGTATCAGGGGCCCACCCACCTACGAGCAGTACTTC.